The next 26 T cell receptor beta chains were all read from a single sample in a study of T-cell memory formation after mild COVID-19. MiXCR, applied by TCRdb to the 5' RACE reads, yields one record per CDR3 protein. The sample has about 210,000 distinct CDR3 sequences; about 10% are singletons. The specimen was PBMCs or a T cell subset sorted from them (not recorded which). All receptors derive from a young man who had mild COVID-19 (a few samples of this study predate the infection). Cell type and time point are not known.

The gene calls are TRBV28 and TRBJ2-7; perhaps TRBD1 as D (6 bases). V dropped 6 bases and J dropped 2 bases, with 11 bases sitting between them. The CDR3 is made up of 13 amino acids. Germline assignment: CDR1 MDHEN and CDR2 SYDVKM. This CDR3 reads CASSPGHPYEQYV. The DNA for the CDR3 is TGTGCCAGCAGCCCGGGACACCCCTACGAGCAGTACGTC.

This clonotype was detected a few times. CDR3 loop: CASKNRDHYGYTF. Here the CDR3 DNA reads TGTGCCAGCAAGAACAGGGACCACTATGGCTACACCTTC. V is TRBV9 and J is TRBJ1-2; D might be TRBD1 (6 bases). The CDR3 is 13 amino acids. V gave up 6 bases and J gave up 3 bases, with 12 bases separating them. The V gene's germline CDR1 is SGDLS and CDR2 YYNGEE. The variable domain in full, completed from reference TRBV9 and TRBJ1-2, reads DSGVTQTPKHLITATGQRVTLRCSPRSGDLSVYWYQQSLDQGLQFLIQYYNGEERAKGNILERFSAQQFPDLHSELNLSSLELGDSALYFCASKNRDHYGYTFGSGTRLTVV.

This clonotype came up a few times. The V gene is TRBV27, the J gene TRBJ1-1; maybe TRBD1 (5 bases). Germline CDR1 is MNHEY and CDR2 is SMNVEV (reference sequence). The V and J ends lost 5 bases and 4 bases respectively, with 20 bases between them. There are 16 residues in the CDR3. The CDR3 reads CASSPALGPGTTEAFF. DNA for the CDR3: TGTGCCAGCAGTCCCGCTTTGGGGCCTGGGACCACTGAAGCTTTCTTT.

A few counts support this clonotype. This chain uses TRBV12-3 or TRBV12-4 with TRBJ2-1; TRBD1 is a possible D gene (6 bases). This CDR3 is 13 amino acids long. Trimming pared 6 bases from V and 6 bases from J, leaving 12 bases between. Here the CDR3 DNA reads TGTGCCAGCAGGGAACAGGGATCCAATGAGCAGTTCTTC. It codes for CASREQGSNEQFF.

This clonotype was seen more than once but under ten times. CDR3 DNA sequence: TGTGCCAGCAGCCCAGGGGGTCTAAAAGAGACCCAGTACTTC. As protein: CASSPGGLKETQYF. This sequence joins TRBV12-3 or TRBV12-4 and TRBJ2-5, with 7 bases matching TRBD1. The CDR3 has 14 amino acids. V shed 6 bases, J shed 3 bases, and the junction held 7 bases outside the gene matches.

V usage is TRBV10-3 and J usage is TRBJ1-1; the D gene is possibly TRBD1 (5 bases). Germline CDR1 and CDR2: ENHRY and SYGVKD. V lost 10 bases and J 5 bases, leaving 17 bases between the germline ends. The CDR3 covers 13 residues. CDR3 in DNA: TGTGCCACCCGCCTCAGGGAGGAAACTGAAGCTTTCTTT. It codes for CATRLREETEAFF.

Concerning this clonotype itself: This could be a read error, since a much larger clone is one nucleotide away. This chain links TRBV7-9 with TRBJ2-2; a weak D match, TRBD1 (5 bases). The germline V gene encodes CDR1 SEHNR and CDR2 FQNEAQ (reference sequence). The CDR3 has 14 amino acids. The V end lost 8 bases, the J end lost 2 bases, and 12 bases lay between the germline ends. Here the CDR3 DNA reads TGTGCCAGCGTCCCAGACAGTAACACCGGGGAGCTGTTTTTT. It encodes CASVPDSNTGELFF.

The genes are TRBV7-9 and TRBJ2-5, with D possibly TRBD1 on 5 matching bases. The CDR3 is made up of 10 amino acids. V was cut by 1 base and J by 12 bases, with 6 bases left in between. Germline V gene sequence: CDR1 SEHNR, CDR2 FQNEAQ (reference sequence). The CDR3 coding sequence is TGTGCCAGCAGCTTAGGGACAAAGTACTTC. It encodes CASSLGTKYF.

The sample holds a few counts of this clonotype. V and J are TRBV30 and TRBJ2-7; TRBD1 agrees at 7 bases. The V and J ends lost 1 base and 7 bases, in that order; junction bases with no gene match: 1. There are 11 residues in the CDR3. Germline CDR1 is GTSNPN and CDR2 is SVGIG (reference sequence). Written as DNA, the CDR3 is TGTGCCTGGAGTGCCAGGGGGGAGCAGTACTTC. Translated: CAWSARGEQYF.

In its sample, this clonotype was seen many times. The chain uses TRBV9 and TRBJ2-5, with 9 bases aligning to TRBD2. This CDR3 is 13 amino acids long. V gave up 3 bases and J gave up 7 bases; unmatched junction bases: 4. Germline loops: CDR1 SGDLS, CDR2 YYNGEE. The CDR3 DNA follows: TGTGCCAGCAGCGAGGGACTAGCCGTGACCCAGTACTTC. This translates into CASSEGLAVTQYF.

This clonotype was observed a handful of times. This chain uses TRBV2 with TRBJ2-1; D possibly uses TRBD1 or TRBD2 (5 bases each). Trimming cost V 5 bases and J 7 bases, with 21 bases left between them. Germline CDR1 SNHLY, CDR2 FYNNEI. The CDR3 spans 16 residues. Written as DNA, the CDR3 is TGTGCCAGCAGTCCAGACCGGGACCCGAGGTATAATGAGCAGTTCTTC. It encodes CASSPDRDPRYNEQFF. Together with reference TRBV2 and TRBJ2-1, the CDR3 gives the full variable domain: EPEVTQTPSHQVTQMGQEVILRCVPISNHLYFYWYRQILGQKVEFLVSFYNNEISEKSEIFDDQFSVERPDGSNFTLKIRSTKLEDSAMYFCASSPDRDPRYNEQFFGPGTRLTVL.

This clonotype was seen more than once but under ten times. This chain uses TRBV5-6 with TRBJ1-5; no clear D gene. The V gene's germline CDR1 is SGHDT and CDR2 YYEEEE. V was clipped by 4 bases and J by 8 bases, with 19 bases between them. CDR3 length equals 15 residues. CDR3 bases: TGTGCCAGCAGCCGCTATTGGGCCCCGGGAAAGCCCCAGCATTTT. This codes for CASSRYWAPGKPQHF.

This clonotype was observed many times. The rearrangement uses TRBV3-1 and TRBJ2-1; 8 nucleotides match TRBD2. J was trimmed by 10 bases and V by 0 bases; bases with no gene match: 8. CDR3 length: 15 amino acids. The germline gives CDR1 LGHDT, CDR2 YNNKEL (reference sequence). The DNA for the CDR3 is TGTGCCAGCAGCCAAGATGCCGGGGGGGCCCCCGAGCAGTTCTTC. This sequence encodes CASSQDAGGAPEQFF.

This clonotype showed up many times. The V and J genes are TRBV7-9 and TRBJ1-5; tentative D call: TRBD1 (6 bases). The ends were cut back, 4 bases at V and 7 bases at J, with 17 bases in the middle. This CDR3 has 15 residues. Germline lookup yields CDR1 SEHNR and CDR2 FQNEAQ (reference sequence). The CDR3 DNA reads as TGTGCCAGCAGCTCCAAGGGGGGGGAGGGGCAGCCCCAGCATTTT. Protein product: CASSSKGGEGQPQHF.

This chain joins TRBV7-2 and TRBJ1-1, with TRBD1 matching 7 bases. The germline CDR1 and CDR2 sequences are SGHTA and FQGNSA. The V segment lost 5 bases and the J segment 0 bases; nucleotides outside the gene matches: 12. This CDR3 contains 17 residues. The CDR3 DNA is TGTGCCAGCAGCCCTTCCGGCTCAGGGGGGTTGAACACTGAAGCTTTCTTT. Translating gives CASSPSGSGGLNTEAFF. The whole variable domain, remainder taken from reference TRBV7-2 and TRBJ1-1, is GAGVSQSPSNKVTEKGKDVELRCDPISGHTALYWYRQSLGQGLEFLIYFQGNSAPDKSGLPSDRFSAERTGGSVSTLTIQRTQQEDSAVYLCASSPSGSGGLNTEAFFGQGTRLTVV.

V gene TRBV5-1 combines with J gene TRBJ1-4; possibly TRBD1 for D (5 bases). Germline CDR1 and CDR2: SGHRS and YFSETQ. This CDR3 region has 14 residues. Trimming shortened V by 3 bases and J by 6 bases, and 12 bases separated the two germline ends. Here the CDR3 reads CASSSVGGDEKLFF. Here the CDR3 DNA reads TGCGCCAGCAGCTCGGTTGGGGGAGATGAAAAACTGTTTTTT. Looking up the rest from reference TRBV5-1 and TRBJ1-4 gives the full variable domain: KAGVTQTPRYLIKTRGQQVTLSCSPISGHRSVSWYQQTPGQGLQFLFEYFSETQRNKGNFPGRFSGRQFSNSRSEMNVSTLELGDSALYLCASSSVGGDEKLFFGSGTQLSVL.

The CDR3 loop is CSAPDTPQAFGGYTF. DNA of the CDR3: TGCAGTGCCCCGGACACCCCGCAGGCTTTTGGTGGCTACACCTTC. The V and J genes are TRBV20-1 and TRBJ1-2, with a possible D match to TRBD1 (5 bases). Per the germline V gene, CDR1 is DFQATT and CDR2 is SNEGSKA (reference sequence). This CDR3 comprises 15 residues. V gave up 6 bases and J gave up 7 bases, with 24 bases separating them.

This clonotype was detected a few times. This rearrangement joins TRBV29-1 to TRBJ2-3; a weak D match, TRBD2 (7 bases). The CDR3 consists of 14 residues. V was trimmed by 1 base and J by 2 bases, leaving 10 bases between them. Germline CDR1 reads SQVTM; CDR2 reads ANQGSEA. DNA of the CDR3: TGCAGCGTTGAAGGGGGGGGCTTCACAGATACGCAGTATTTT. Amino acid sequence: CSVEGGGFTDTQYF.

The chain employs TRBV6-2 or TRBV6-3 and TRBJ2-7; TRBD1 matches 9 bases. CDR3 length: 18 residues. V trimming: 2 bases; J trimming: 1 base; junction bases outside the gene matches: 12. The germline V gene encodes CDR1 MNHEY and CDR2 SVGEGT. In DNA form, the CDR3 reads TGTGCCAGCAGTTACCACCGGGACAGGGAGGGTTTTTCCTACGAGCAGTACGTC. Translation gives CASSYHRDREGFSYEQYV.

V is TRBV6-5 and J is TRBJ2-6; 9 nucleotides line up with TRBD1. J was trimmed by 0 bases and V by 7 bases; bases with no gene match: 7. The CDR3 length is 17 residues. Germline assignment: CDR1 MNHEY and CDR2 SVGAGI. CDR3 sequence (DNA): TGTGCCAGCATCCCGACAGGGGGGAGCTCTGGGGCCAACGTCCTGACTTTC. Translated: CASIPTGGSSGANVLTF.

The V gene is TRBV4-1, the J gene TRBJ1-5, with D possibly TRBD1 on 6 matching bases. Germline V lookup: CDR1 MGHRA, CDR2 YSYEKL. V was shortened by 0 bases and J by 6 bases, with 12 bases between the two germline ends. There are 15 residues in the CDR3. In DNA, the CDR3 is TGCGCCAGCAGCCAAGATTCCGGGGGCAGTCAGCCCCAGCATTTT. This gives the protein CASSQDSGGSQPQHF.

The gene calls are TRBV27 and TRBJ2-7; possibly TRBD1 or TRBD2 for D (6 bases each). This CDR3 has 15 residues. Deletions cut 2 bases from V and 4 bases from J, with 15 bases between. Germline V gene lookup returns CDR1 MNHEY and CDR2 SMNVEV (reference sequence). CDR3: CASSLGGQGVYEQYV. The CDR3 DNA sequence: TGTGCCAGCAGTTTAGGGGGGCAGGGCGTTTACGAGCAGTACGTC.

This clonotype was observed many times. The chain combines TRBV4-3 with TRBJ2-1; TRBD1 aligns across 7 bases. The V segment lost 4 bases and the J segment 8 bases; nucleotides outside the gene matches: 8. The CDR3 is 14 residues long. CDR1 and CDR2 (germline): LGHNA, YSLEER. As DNA, the CDR3 is TGCGCCAGCAGCCGGTCCCGGGACAGCTATGAGCAGTTCTTC. Amino acid sequence: CASSRSRDSYEQFF.

The rearrangement links TRBV6-5 to TRBJ2-2; 10 bases fit TRBD2. This CDR3 has 19 amino acids. Germline V gives CDR1 MNHEY, CDR2 SVGAGI. Trimming at V came to 6 bases and at J to 0 bases, leaving 13 bases not matched to a gene. Here the CDR3 reads CASSRTPTSGVTNTGELFF. The CDR3 nucleotides are TGTGCCAGCAGCCGCACCCCCACTAGCGGGGTAACGAACACCGGGGAGCTGTTTTTT.

V gene TRBV7-2 combines with J gene TRBJ2-3; 9 bases map to TRBD2. The V and J ends lost 1 base and 0 bases, in that order; junction bases with no gene match: 5. In germline, CDR1 is SGHTA, CDR2 FQGNSA. CDR3 size: 17 residues. CDR3 in amino acids: CASSLVGGGASTDTQYF. Here the CDR3 DNA reads TGTGCCAGCAGCTTAGTGGGCGGGGGGGCTAGCACAGATACGCAGTATTTT.

The chain carries TRBV4-2 and TRBJ2-3; 9 nucleotides align to TRBD2. The CDR3 is 16 residues long. CDR1 and CDR2 from the germline V gene are LGHNA and YNFKEQ. V lost 1 base to trimming and J lost 7 bases; unmatched junction nucleotides: 9. The CDR3 DNA is TGTGCCAGCAGCCAAGGCCTTGCGGGGGGGCTATATACGCAGTATTTT. Its translation: CASSQGLAGGLYTQYF.